Described below is a single T cell receptor (beta chain) sequence and its context. Its target antigen remains unknown. No qualities accompany the bases; no much larger clone lies one base away. Donors were healthy HIV-negative adults with no recently reported acute infections or vaccinations. Every donor was a Caucasian adult living in Nashville, Tennessee, USA. CD4+ T cells were enriched through magnetic negative selection, after which naive cells were positively selected on CD45RA and the remaining negative fraction served as the memory subset. After blood collection by leukapheresis, PBMCs were isolated using Ficoll-Histopaque density gradient centrifugation and then cryopreserved in the vapor phase of liquid nitrogen. Purity and quantity of every magnetically sorted T cell population were checked by analytical flow cytometry. From each sorted fraction, genomic DNA was isolated and quantified by UV absorbance on a Nanodrop 2000c.

Via the germline V gene (reference sequence), CDR1 is MNHEY and CDR2 SMNVEV. The CDR3 numbers 15 residues from cysteine through phenylalanine. This entry keeps only the CDR3 DNA: 45 bases, framed from base 1. V is cut by 2 bases and J by 3 bases, and the space between the germline ends is 14 bases. TCR CDR3 regions were amplified from genomic DNA by multiplex PCR using the deep immunoSEQ assay. Extracted genomic DNA from each cell subset was distributed evenly across all wells of several immunoSEQ 96-well plates, and each plate was treated as a replicate. For sorted subsets, 150 to 200 ng genomic DNA, equal to tens of thousands of T cell genomes, was loaded into each replicate PCR. Purified libraries were measured with a Qubit 3.0 fluorometer, size-checked on a Bioanalyzer 2100, and measured again with the KAPA Library Quantification kit. Every immunoSEQ 96-well plate was sequenced on a dedicated single-read 150-cycle Illumina NextSeq 550 flow cell. The study's processing was this. Because the immunoSEQ output included only junctional sequences and no quality scores, the filtering could not be the same as the filtering used for full-length reads. Sequences were annotated with PyIR, a Python wrapper for IgBLAST v1.9, and V/J genes and CDR3 were assigned using IMGT germline references. Reads were removed for weak V/J assignments (E-value above 1e-6), missing CDR3, stop codons, out-of-frame junctions, or ambiguous translated residues. V3J clonotypes were defined as sequences sharing the same inferred V gene, J gene, and CDR3 amino acid sequence. To compute the percentage overlap between repertoires, the number of shared unique clonotypes was divided by the size of the smaller repertoire. RTK rarefaction, the Chao1 estimator, and Recon v2.1 estimates of unobserved clonotypes were used to assess repertoire richness. For all TCRbeta clonotypes obtained by the gDNA method from four donors, generation probabilities were computed with OLGA. As stored in TCRdb, this immuneACCESS dataset retains in-frame rearrangements with V and J assigned. A fraction of the clones does not appear; measured against another copy, unresolved V genes explain less than half of the discrepancy, and the remainder lacks a known reason. D and trimming were read from the DNA, whereas the V and J calls and clone size are those reported in that table. The sample includes about 990,000 clones, with around 78% observed a single time. Roughly 0.62% of the sample goes to the ten largest clones.

The data derive from a study of shared clonotypes between healthy human individuals (dated by TCRdb to 2020 to 2021). With regard to the full study: A few men and a couple of women, aged 18 to 49 years, made up the cohort. Libraries were prepared and TCR repertoires were sequenced by different laboratories using diverse techniques, in order to increase sequencing depth and limit assay-specific biases. Each donor's leukapheresis produced roughly between roughly 0.94 and 9.5 billion PBMCs. For each donor, three plates each were used for CD4 naive and CD4 memory, two plates were used for CD8 naive, and one plate was used for CD8 memory. Blood TCR repertoires of 5 or 6 healthy adults were deeply sequenced to estimate repertoire size and the extent of clonotype sharing between individuals.

What the research found in general, with its limitations: Incomplete sequencing was indicated by rarefaction of sorted-subset datasets, despite the large sequencing depth. Clonotypes shared by all four sorted-subset donors showed higher generation probabilities than non-shared clonotypes. Estimated clonotype richness was generally larger for naive than for memory subsets. Because the study included only a small number of donors, the genetic and exposure-history diversity represented was limited. Pairwise subsampling indicated that sequencing depth was expected to affect the degree of clonotype sharing among donors. Only blood was sampled, and tissue TCR repertoires likely differ from those in blood. When a handful of donors were compared, the shared fraction of clonotypes was roughly 5% for naive CD4, less than 4% for naive CD8, 2% to 2.5% for memory CD4, and under 0.5% for memory CD8.

Sequences were obtained from memory CD4+ T cells from PBMCs. According to the study, the label for this sample's cell subset or site signals: CD45RA-negative fraction. The chain joins TRBV27 to TRBJ2-7; the D gene remains uncertain. This clonotype originated in a man aged 18 to 29 in good health. Some clones in this sample may be carry-over from other donors' samples. DNA sequence: TGTGCCAGCAGTTTACGGCCCCTCGAACACTACGAGCAGTACTTC. This encodes CASSLRPLEHYEQYF.